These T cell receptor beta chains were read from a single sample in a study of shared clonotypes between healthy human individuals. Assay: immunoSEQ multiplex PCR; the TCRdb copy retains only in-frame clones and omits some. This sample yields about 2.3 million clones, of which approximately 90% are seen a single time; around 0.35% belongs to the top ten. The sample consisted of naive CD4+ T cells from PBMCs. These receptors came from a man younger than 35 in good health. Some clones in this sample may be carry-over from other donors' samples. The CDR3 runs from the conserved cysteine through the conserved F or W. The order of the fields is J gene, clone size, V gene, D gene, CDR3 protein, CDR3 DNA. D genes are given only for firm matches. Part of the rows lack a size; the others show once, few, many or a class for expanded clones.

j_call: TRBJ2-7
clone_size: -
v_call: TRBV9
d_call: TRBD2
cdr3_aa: CASSVEASGSYEQYF
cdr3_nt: TGTGCCAGCAGCGTAGAGGCTAGCGGGTCCTACGAGCAGTACTTC

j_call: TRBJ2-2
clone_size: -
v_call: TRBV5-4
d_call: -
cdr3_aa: CASSLVGISGGELFF
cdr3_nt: TGTGCCAGCAGCTTGGTGGGCATCTCTGGCGGGGAGCTGTTTTTT

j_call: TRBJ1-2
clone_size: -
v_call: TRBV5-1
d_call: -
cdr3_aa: CASSAQGFPPYGYTF
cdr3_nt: TGCGCCAGCAGCGCGCAGGGTTTTCCACCCTATGGCTACACCTTC

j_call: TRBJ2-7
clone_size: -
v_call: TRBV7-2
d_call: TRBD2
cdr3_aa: CASRVTGTSGSGHYEQYF
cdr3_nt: TGTGCCAGCAGGGTTACCGGGACTAGCGGGAGTGGGCACTACGAGCAGTACTTC

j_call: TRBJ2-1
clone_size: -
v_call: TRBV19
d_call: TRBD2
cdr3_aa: CASSFAAGTSSYNEQFF
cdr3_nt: TGTGCCAGTAGCTTTGCGGCCGGGACTAGCTCCTACAATGAGCAGTTCTTC

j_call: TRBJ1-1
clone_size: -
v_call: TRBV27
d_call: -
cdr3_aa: CASSFAGGYTEAFF
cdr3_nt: TGTGCCAGCAGTTTTGCCGGGGGGTACACTGAAGCTTTCTTT

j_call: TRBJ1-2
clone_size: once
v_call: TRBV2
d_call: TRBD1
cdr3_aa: CASSANRGHGYTF
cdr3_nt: TGTGCCAGCAGTGCGAACAGGGGGCACGGCTACACCTTC

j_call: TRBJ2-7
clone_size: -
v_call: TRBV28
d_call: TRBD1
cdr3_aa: CATRDRRTYEQYF
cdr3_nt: TGTGCCACCAGGGACAGGCGAACCTACGAGCAGTACTTC

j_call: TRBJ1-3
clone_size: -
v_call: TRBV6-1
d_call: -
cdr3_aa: CASSVGVGYQTGNTIYF
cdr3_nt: TGTGCCAGCAGTGTGGGTGTGGGTTATCAAACTGGAAACACCATATATTTT

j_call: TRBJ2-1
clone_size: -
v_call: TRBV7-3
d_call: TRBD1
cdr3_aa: CASSMIPSTGPYEQFF
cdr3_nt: TGTGCCAGCAGCATGATACCCTCGACAGGGCCCTATGAGCAGTTCTTC

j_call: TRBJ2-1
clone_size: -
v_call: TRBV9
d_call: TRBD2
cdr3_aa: CASSAKTSGSSYNEQFF
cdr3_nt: TGTGCCAGCAGCGCGAAGACTAGCGGAAGCTCCTACAATGAGCAGTTCTTC

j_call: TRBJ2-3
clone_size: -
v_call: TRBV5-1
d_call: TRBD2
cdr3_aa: CASSLGLAGSTDTQYF
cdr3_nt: TGCGCCAGCAGCTTGGGACTAGCGGGAAGTACAGATACGCAGTATTTT

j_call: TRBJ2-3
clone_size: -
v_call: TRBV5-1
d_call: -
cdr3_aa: CASRSRRDLDTQYF
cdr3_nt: TGCGCCAGCAGGAGCCGACGGGACTTAGATACGCAGTATTTT

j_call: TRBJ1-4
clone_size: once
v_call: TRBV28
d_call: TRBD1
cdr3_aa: CASRIDRGREKLFF
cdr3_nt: TGTGCCAGCAGGATTGACAGGGGGAGGGAAAAACTGTTTTTT

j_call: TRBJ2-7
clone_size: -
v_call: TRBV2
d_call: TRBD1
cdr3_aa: CASERGTGGEQYF
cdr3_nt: TGTGCCAGCGAGAGGGGGACAGGGGGCGAGCAGTACTTC

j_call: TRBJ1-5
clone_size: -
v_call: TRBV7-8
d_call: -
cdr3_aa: CASSLPGQSNQPQHF
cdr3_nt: TGTGCCAGCAGCTTACCTGGACAGAGCAATCAGCCCCAGCATTTT

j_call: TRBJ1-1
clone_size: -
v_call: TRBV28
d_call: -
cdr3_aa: CAITGNAEAFF
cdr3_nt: TGTGCCATTACAGGTAATGCTGAAGCTTTCTTT

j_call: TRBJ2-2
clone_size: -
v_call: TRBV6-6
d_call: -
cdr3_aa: CASSLTVNTGELFF
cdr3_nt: TGTGCCAGCAGTCTCACAGTGAACACCGGGGAGCTGTTTTTT

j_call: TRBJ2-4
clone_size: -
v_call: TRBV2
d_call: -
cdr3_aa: CASSVTLSKNIQYF
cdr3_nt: TGTGCCAGCAGTGTGACATTGAGCAAAAACATTCAGTACTTC

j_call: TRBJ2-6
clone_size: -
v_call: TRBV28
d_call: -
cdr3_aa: CASSDHRSGANVLTF
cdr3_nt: TGTGCCAGCAGTGATCACCGCTCTGGGGCCAACGTCCTGACTTTC

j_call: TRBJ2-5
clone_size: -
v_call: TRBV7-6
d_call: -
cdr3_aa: CASSPRSGQETQYF
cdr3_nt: TGTGCCAGCAGCCCTCGAAGCGGACAAGAGACCCAGTACTTC

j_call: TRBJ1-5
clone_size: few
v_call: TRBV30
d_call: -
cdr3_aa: CAWNQQGNQPQHF
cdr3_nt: TGTGCCTGGAACCAACAGGGAAATCAGCCCCAGCATTTT

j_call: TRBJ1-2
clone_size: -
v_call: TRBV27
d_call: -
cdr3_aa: CASRRRGGEDPYGYTF
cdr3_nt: TGTGCCAGCAGACGACGAGGAGGAGAGGACCCATATGGCTACACCTTC

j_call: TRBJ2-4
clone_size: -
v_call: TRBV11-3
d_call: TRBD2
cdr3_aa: CASSLGGVGSYRLAKNIQYF
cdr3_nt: TGTGCCAGCAGCCTCGGGGGGGTAGGGTCGTATAGGCTAGCCAAAAACATTCAGTACTTC

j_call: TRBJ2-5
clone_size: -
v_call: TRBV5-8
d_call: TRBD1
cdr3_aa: CASNTGTGGRTQYF
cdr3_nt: TGTGCCAGCAATACCGGGACAGGGGGGAGGACCCAGTACTTC

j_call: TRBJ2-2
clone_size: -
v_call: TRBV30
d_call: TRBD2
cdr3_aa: CAWSVRGAGELFF
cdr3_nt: TGTGCCTGGAGTGTACGGGGGGCCGGGGAGCTGTTTTTT

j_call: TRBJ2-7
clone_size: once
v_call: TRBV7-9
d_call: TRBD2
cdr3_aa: CASSFSVGSGGEQYF
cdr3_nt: TGTGCCAGCAGCTTTTCTGTGGGGTCGGGGGGCGAGCAGTACTTC

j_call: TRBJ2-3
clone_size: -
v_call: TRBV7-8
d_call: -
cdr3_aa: CASSGHWGLSTDTQYF
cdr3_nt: TGTGCCAGCAGCGGACACTGGGGGCTTAGCACAGATACGCAGTATTTT

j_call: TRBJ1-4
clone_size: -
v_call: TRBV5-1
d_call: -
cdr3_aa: CASSPVVNRLEKLFF
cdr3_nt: TGCGCCAGCAGCCCGGTGGTTAATAGGCTTGAAAAACTGTTTTTT

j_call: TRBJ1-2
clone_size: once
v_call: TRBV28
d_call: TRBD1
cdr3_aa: CASSLQGAGYGYTF
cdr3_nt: TGTGCCAGCAGTCTACAGGGGGCCGGCTATGGCTACACCTTC

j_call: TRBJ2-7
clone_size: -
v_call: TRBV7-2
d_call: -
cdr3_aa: CASSAGPGRSSSYEQYF
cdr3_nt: TGTGCCAGCAGCGCCGGGCCCGGGCGCTCGAGCTCCTACGAGCAGTACTTC

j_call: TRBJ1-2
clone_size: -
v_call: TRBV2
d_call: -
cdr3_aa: CASSPTDTVHGYTF
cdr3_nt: TGTGCCAGCAGTCCCACCGACACGGTCCATGGCTACACCTTC

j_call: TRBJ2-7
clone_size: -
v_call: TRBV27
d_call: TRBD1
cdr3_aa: CASSIGTGAYEQYF
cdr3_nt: TGTGCCAGCAGTATCGGGACAGGAGCATACGAGCAGTACTTC

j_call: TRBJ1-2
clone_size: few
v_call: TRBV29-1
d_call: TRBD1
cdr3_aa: CSVEGAGGYGYTF
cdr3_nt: TGCAGCGTTGAAGGGGCAGGGGGCTATGGCTACACCTTC

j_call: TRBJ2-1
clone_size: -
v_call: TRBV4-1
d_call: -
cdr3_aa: CASSQPGLTGHEQFF
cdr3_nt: TGCGCCAGCAGCCAACCGGGACTTACGGGCCATGAGCAGTTCTTC

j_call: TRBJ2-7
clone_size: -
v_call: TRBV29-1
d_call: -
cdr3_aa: CSVTGQGYEQYF
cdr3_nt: TGCAGCGTTACAGGGCAGGGGTACGAGCAGTACTTC